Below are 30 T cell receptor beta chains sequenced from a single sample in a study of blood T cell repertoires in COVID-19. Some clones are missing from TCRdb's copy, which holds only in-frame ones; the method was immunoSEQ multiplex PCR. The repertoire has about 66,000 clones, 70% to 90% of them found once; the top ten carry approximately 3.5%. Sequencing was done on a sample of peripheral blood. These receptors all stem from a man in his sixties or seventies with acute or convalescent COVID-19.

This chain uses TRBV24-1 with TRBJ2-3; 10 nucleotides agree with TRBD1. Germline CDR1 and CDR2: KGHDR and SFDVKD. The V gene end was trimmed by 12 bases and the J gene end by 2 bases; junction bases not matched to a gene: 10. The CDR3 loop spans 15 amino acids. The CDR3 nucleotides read TGTGCCTCCTCCACGGGACAGGGGACCACAGATACGCAGTATTTT. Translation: CASSTGQGTTDTQYF.

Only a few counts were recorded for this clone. For the CDR3, the DNA is TGTGCCAGCAGCCCCAGGGGTTACGAGCAGTACTTC. Encoded protein: CASSPRGYEQYF. This rearrangement joins TRBV11-2 to TRBJ2-7; possibly TRBD1 for D (6 bases). Trimming removed 5 bases from V and 4 bases from J, with 9 bases in between. CDR1 SGHAT and CDR2 FQNNGV come from the germline V gene. This CDR3 region has 12 residues.

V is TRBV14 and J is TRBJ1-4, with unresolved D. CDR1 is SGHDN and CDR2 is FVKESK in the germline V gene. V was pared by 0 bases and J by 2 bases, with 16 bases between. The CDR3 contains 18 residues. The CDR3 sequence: CASSQDRLHPATNEKLFF. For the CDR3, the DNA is TGTGCCAGCAGCCAAGATCGACTGCACCCAGCGACTAATGAAAAACTGTTTTTT.

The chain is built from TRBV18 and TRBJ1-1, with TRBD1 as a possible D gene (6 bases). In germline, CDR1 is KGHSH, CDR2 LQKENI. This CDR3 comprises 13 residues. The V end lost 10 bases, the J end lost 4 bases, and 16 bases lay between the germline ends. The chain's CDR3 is CATLPQGSTEAFF. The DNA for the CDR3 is TGTGCCACCCTCCCCCAGGGGTCCACTGAAGCTTTCTTT.

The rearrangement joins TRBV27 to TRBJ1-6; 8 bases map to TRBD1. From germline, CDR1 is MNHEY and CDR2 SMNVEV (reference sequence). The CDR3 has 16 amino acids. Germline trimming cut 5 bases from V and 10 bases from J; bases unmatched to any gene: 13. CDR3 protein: CASSTLRTGTGSPLHF. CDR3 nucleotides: TGTGCCAGCAGTACACTCCGGACAGGGACTGGGTCACCCCTCCACTTT.

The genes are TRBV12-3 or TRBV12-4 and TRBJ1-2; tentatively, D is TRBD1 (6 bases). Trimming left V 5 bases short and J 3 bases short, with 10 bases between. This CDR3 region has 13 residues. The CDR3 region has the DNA TGTGCCAGCAGTCGTGGACAGTACTATGGCTACACCTTC. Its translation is CASSRGQYYGYTF.

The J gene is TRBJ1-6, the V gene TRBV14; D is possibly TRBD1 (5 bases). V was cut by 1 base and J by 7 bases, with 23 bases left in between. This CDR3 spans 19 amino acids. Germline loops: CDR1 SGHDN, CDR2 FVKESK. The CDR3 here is CASSQVRVSGGYRNSPLHF. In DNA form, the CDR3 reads TGTGCCAGCAGCCAAGTTCGGGTATCGGGGGGGTATCGGAATTCACCCCTCCACTTT.

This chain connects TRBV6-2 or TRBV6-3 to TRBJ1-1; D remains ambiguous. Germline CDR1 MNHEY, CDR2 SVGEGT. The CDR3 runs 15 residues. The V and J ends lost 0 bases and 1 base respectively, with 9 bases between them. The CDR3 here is CASSYSGGQNTEAFF. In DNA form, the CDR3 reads TGTGCCAGCAGTTACTCTGGTGGGCAGAACACTGAAGCTTTCTTT.

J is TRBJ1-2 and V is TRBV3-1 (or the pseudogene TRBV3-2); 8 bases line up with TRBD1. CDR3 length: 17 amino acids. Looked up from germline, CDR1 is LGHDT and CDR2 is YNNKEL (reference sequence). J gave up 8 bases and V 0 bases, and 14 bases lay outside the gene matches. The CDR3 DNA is TGTGCCAGCAGCCAAGAAGCCCCGGACAGGGTGATCCGCGGCTACACCTTC. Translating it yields CASSQEAPDRVIRGYTF.

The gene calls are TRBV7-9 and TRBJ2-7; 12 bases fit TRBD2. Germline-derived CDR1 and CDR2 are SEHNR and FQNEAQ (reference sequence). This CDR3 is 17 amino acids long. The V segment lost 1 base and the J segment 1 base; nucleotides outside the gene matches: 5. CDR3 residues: CASSLGTSGASSYEQYF. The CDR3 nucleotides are TGTGCCAGCAGCTTAGGGACTAGCGGGGCGTCTTCCTACGAGCAGTACTTC.

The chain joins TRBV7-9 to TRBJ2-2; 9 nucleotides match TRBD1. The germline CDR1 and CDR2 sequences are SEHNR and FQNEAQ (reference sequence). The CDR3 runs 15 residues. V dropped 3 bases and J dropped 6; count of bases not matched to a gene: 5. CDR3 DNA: TGTGCCAGCAGCTTCGGGGACAGGGATGCCGGGGAGCTGTTTTTT. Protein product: CASSFGDRDAGELFF.

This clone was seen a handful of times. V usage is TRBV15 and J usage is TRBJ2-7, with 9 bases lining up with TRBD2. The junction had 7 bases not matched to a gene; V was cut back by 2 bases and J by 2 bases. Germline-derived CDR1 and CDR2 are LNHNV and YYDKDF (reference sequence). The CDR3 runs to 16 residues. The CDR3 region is CATSRLAGTKAYEQYF. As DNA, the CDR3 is TGTGCCACCAGCAGACTAGCGGGAACTAAAGCCTACGAGCAGTACTTC.

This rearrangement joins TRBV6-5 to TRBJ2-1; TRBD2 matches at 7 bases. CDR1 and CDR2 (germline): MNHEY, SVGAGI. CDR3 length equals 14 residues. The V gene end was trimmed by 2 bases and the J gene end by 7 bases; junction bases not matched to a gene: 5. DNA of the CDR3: TGTGCCAGCAGTTACCTGTTGGGGGGGAATGAGCAGTTCTTC. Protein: CASSYLLGGNEQFF.

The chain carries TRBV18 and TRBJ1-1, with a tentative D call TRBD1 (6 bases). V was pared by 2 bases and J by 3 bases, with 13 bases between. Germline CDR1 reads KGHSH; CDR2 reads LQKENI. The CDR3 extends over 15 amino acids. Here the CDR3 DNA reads TGTGCCAGCTCACCAGGTCGGGGGGCGGACACTGAAGCTTTCTTT. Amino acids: CASSPGRGADTEAFF.

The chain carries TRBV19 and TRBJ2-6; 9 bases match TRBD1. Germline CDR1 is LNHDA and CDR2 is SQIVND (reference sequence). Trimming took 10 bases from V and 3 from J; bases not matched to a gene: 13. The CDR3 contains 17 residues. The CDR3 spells CATATGTGMFGANVLTF. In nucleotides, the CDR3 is TGTGCCACCGCTACCGGGACAGGGATGTTTGGGGCCAACGTCCTGACTTTC. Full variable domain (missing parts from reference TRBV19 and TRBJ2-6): DGGITQSPKYLFRKEGQNVTLSCEQNLNHDAMYWYRQDPGQGLRLIYYSQIVNDFQKGDIAEGYSVSREKKESFPLTVTSAQKNPTAFYLCATATGTGMFGANVLTFGAGSRLTVL.

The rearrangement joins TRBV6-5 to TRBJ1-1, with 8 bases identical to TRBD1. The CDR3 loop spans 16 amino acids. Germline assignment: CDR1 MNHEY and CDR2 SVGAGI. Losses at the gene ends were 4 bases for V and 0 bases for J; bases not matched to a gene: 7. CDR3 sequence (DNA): TGTGCCAGCAGTTCCACCCCAGGGGGCCTGAACACTGAAGCTTTCTTT. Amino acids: CASSSTPGGLNTEAFF.

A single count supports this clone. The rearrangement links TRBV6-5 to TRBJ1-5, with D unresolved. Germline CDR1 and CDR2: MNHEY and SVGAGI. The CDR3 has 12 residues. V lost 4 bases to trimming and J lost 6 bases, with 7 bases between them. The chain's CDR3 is CASSSNGQPQHF. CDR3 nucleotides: TGTGCCAGCAGTTCTAACGGTCAGCCCCAGCATTTT.

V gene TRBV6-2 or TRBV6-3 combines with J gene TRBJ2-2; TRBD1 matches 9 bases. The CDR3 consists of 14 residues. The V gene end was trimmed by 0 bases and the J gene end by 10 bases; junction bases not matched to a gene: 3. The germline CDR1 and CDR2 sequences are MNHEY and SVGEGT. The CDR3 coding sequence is TGTGCCAGCAGTTACTCGGGGACAGGGCTGGAGCTGTTTTTT. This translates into CASSYSGTGLELFF.

CDR3 protein: CASSLGAGTDTQYF. The CDR3 DNA sequence: TGTGCCAGTAGCCTGGGGGCAGGCACAGATACGCAGTATTTT. This chain uses TRBV19 with TRBJ2-3, with D possibly TRBD1 on 6 matching bases. Germline CDR1 and CDR2: LNHDA and SQIVND (reference sequence). Trimming left V 6 bases short and J 1 base short, with 11 bases between. This CDR3 region has 14 residues.

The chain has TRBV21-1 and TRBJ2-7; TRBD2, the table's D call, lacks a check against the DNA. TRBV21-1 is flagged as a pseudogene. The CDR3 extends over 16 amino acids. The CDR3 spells CASSNGLAGGQGEQYF. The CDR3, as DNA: TGTGCCAGCAGCAATGGACTAGCGGGGGGCCAGGGCGAGCAGTACTTC.

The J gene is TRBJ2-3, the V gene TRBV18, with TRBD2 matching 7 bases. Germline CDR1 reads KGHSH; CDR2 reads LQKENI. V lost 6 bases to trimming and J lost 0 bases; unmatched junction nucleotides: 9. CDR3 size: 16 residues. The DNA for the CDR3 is TGTGCCAGCTCCCGTGGGACTACCCCTAGCACAGATACGCAGTATTTT. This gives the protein CASSRGTTPSTDTQYF.

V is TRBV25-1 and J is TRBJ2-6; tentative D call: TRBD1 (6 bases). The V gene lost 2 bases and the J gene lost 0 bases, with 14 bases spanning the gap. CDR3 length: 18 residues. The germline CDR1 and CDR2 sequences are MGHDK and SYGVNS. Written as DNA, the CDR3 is TGTGCCAGCAGTGAAAGACGGGGCAGGGGCTCTGGGGCCAACGTCCTGACTTTC. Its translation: CASSERRGRGSGANVLTF.

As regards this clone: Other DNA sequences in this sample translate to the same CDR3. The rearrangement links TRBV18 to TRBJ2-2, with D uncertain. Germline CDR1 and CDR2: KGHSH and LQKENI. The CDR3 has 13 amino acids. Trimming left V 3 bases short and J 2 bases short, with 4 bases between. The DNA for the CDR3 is TGTGCCAGCTCACCTCTAAACACCGGGGAGCTGTTTTTT. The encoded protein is CASSPLNTGELFF.

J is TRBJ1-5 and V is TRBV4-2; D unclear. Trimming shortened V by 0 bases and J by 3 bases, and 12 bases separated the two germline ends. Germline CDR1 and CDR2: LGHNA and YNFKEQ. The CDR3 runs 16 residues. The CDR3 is CASSQDPQSYNQPQHF. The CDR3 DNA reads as TGTGCCAGCAGCCAAGATCCGCAAAGCTACAATCAGCCCCAGCATTTT.

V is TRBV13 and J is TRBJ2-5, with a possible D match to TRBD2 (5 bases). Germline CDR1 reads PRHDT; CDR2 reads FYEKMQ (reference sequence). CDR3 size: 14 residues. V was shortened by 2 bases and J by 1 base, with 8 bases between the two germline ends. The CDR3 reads CASSLSGSQETQYF. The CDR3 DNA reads TGTGCCAGCAGCTTATCGGGATCCCAAGAGACCCAGTACTTC.

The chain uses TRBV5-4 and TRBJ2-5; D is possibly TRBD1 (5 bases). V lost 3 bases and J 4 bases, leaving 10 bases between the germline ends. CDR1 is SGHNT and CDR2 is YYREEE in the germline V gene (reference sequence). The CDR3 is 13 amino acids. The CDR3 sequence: CASSSQGTETQYF. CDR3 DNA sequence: TGTGCCAGCAGCTCCCAGGGAACAGAGACCCAGTACTTC.

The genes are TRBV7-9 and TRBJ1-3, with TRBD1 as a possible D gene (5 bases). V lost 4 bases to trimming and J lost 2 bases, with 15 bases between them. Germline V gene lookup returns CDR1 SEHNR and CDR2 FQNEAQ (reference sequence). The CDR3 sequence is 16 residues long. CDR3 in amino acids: CASSSGFQGAGNTIYF. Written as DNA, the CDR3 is TGTGCCAGCAGCTCCGGTTTTCAAGGGGCTGGAAACACCATATATTTT.

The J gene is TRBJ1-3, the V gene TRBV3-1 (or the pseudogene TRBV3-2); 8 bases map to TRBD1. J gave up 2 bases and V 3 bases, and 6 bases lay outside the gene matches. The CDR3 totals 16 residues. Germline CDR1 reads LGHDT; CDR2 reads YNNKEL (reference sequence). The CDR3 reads CASSHRTGGTGNTIYF. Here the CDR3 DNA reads TGTGCCAGCAGCCATCGCACAGGGGGTACTGGAAACACCATATATTTT.

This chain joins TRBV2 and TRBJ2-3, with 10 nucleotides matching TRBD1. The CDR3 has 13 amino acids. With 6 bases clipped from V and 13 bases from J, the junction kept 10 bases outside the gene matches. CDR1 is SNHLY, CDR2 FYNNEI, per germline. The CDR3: CASSLSDRGTEYF. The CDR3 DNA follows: TGTGCCAGCAGCCTCTCGGACAGGGGGACTGAGTATTTT.

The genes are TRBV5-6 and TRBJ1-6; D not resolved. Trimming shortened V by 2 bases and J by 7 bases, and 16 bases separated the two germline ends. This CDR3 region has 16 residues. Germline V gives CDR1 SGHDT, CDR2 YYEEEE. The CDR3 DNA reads TGTGCCAGCAGCTTAGTAGGTGGAGGGCGAAATTCACCCCTCCACTTT. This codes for CASSLVGGGRNSPLHF.